This T cell receptor (beta chain) was captured in a study of cytomegalovirus exposure and HLA in healthy donors. Regarding the study as a whole: The study recorded 150 to 200 TCR beta chains that were cytomegalovirus-associated.

PCR primers comprised 60 Vbeta and 13 Jbeta primers. The data were produced by immunoSEQ multiplex PCR, yet TCRdb's version contains in-frame clones alone and is incomplete. The data contain 60,000 to 90,000 clones, 80% to 90% of them singletons. As concerns this clone: Its antigen remains unknown.

Trimming pared 5 bases from V and 0 bases from J, leaving 8 bases between. Germline V gene data show CDR1 as SGHAT and CDR2 as FQNNGV. This CDR3 is 15 amino acids long. V usage is TRBV11-2 and J usage is TRBJ2-6; D not certain. Input material: PBMCs. This TCR was sampled from a man between 65 and 85 years old in good health and CMV-seropositive. This CDR3 reads CASSEIPSGANVLTF. DNA for the CDR3: TGTGCCAGCAGCGAGATCCCCTCTGGGGCCAACGTCCTGACTTTC.